This TCR beta chain was sequenced for a study of T cell responses to AZD1222 COVID-19 vaccine. Study-wide results and limits: Compared with day 0, the breadth and depth of the Spike-specific TCR repertoire rose significantly after two doses of AZD1222.

Some clones are missing from TCRdb's copy, which holds only in-frame ones; the method was immunoSEQ multiplex PCR. The table includes approximately 120,000 clones, around 85% detected once. Trimming stripped 1 base from V and 6 bases from J, with 10 bases between. The CDR3 length is 14 residues. Germline V gene data show CDR1 as SEHNR and CDR2 as FQNEAQ (reference sequence). With respect to this clone: Its antigen remains unidentified.

The receptor's source is an adult who received the AZD1222 COVID-19 vaccine. Sequenced here: peripheral blood, sampled 28 days after the second AZD1222 dose. The V call is TRBV7-9, the J call TRBJ1-5; D remains unclear. For the CDR3, the DNA is TGTGCCAGCAGCTTAGATAGGGAAGGTCAGCCCCAGCATTTT. As protein: CASSLDREGQPQHF.